Given below is one T cell receptor beta chain in context. Every subset had its genomic DNA shared out evenly among several immunoSEQ plates. Some clones are missing from TCRdb's copy, which holds only in-frame ones; the method was immunoSEQ multiplex PCR. The profile covers 1.6 million or so clones, with roughly 96% appearing a single time and about 1.2% taken by the ten largest. The sample is drawn from a study of shared clonotypes between healthy human individuals. CDR1 KGHSH and CDR2 LQKENI come from the germline V gene. The CDR3 sequence is 15 residues long. Trimming took 1 base from V and 8 from J; bases not matched to a gene: 6.

The specimen was naive CD4+ T cells sorted from blood. Subset specified: CD45RA+ positively selected. The chain joins TRBV18 to TRBJ2-4; 9 bases fit TRBD1. The source is a man aged 30 to 45 in good health. The CDR3 here is CASSPRTGGWDIQYF. In nucleotides, the CDR3 is TGTGCCAGCTCACCACGCACAGGGGGCTGGGACATTCAGTACTTC.